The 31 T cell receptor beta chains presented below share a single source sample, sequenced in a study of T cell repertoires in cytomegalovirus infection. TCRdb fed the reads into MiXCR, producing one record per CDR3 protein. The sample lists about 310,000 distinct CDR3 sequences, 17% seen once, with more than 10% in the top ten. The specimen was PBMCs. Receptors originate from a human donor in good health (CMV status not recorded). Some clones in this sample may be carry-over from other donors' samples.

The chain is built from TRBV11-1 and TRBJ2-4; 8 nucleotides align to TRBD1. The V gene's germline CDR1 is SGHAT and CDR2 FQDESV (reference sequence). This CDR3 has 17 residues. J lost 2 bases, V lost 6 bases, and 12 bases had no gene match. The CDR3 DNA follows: TGTGCCAGCAGTTACCGGACAGGGTCGCTAACCAAAAACATTCAGTACTTC. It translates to CASSYRTGSLTKNIQYF.

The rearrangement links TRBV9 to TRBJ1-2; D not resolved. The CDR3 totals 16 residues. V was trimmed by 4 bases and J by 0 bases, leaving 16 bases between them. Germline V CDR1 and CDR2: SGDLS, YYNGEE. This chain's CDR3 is CASSPWSANSNYGYTF. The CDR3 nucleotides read TGTGCCAGCAGCCCCTGGTCCGCGAACTCTAACTATGGCTACACCTTC.

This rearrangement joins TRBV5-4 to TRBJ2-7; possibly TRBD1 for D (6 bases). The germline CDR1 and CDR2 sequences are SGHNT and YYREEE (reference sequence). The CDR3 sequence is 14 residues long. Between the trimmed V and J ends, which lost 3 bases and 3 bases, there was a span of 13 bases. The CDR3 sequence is CASSSTTGVYEQYF. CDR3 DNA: TGTGCCAGCAGCTCAACGACAGGCGTCTACGAGCAGTACTTC. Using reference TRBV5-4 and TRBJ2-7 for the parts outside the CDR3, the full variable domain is ETGVTQSPTHLIKTRGQQVTLRCSSQSGHNTVSWYQQALGQGPQFIFQYYREEENGRGNFPPRFSGLQFPNYSSELNVNALELDDSALYLCASSSTTGVYEQYFGPGTRLTVT.

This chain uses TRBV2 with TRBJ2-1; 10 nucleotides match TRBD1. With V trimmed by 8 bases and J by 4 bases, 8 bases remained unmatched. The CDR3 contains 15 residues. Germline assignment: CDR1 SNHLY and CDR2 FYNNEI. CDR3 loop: CASSPDRGRYNEQFF. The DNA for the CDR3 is TGTGCCAGCTCCCCGGACAGGGGGAGGTACAATGAGCAGTTCTTC.

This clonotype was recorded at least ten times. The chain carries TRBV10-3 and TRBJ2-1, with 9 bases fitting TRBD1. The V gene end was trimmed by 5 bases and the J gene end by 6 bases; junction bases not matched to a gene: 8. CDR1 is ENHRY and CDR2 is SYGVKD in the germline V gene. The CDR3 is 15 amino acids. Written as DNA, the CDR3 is TGTGCCATCAGTAAGAGGGACAGGGTTCCCAATGAGCAGTTCTTC. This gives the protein CAISKRDRVPNEQFF.

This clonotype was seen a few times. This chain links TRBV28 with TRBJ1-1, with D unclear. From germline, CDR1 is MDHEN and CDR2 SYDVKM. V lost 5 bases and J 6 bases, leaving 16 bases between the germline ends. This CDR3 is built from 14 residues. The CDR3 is CASSELVRISEAFF. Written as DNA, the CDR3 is TGTGCCAGCAGTGAACTCGTACGGATCTCTGAAGCTTTCTTT.

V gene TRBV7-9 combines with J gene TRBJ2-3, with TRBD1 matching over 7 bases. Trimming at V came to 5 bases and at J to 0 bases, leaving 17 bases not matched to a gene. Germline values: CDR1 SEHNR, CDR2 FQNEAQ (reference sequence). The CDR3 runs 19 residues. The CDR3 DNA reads TGTGCCAGCAGCACCCAAACCCCGTTGGGGACAGAGAGCACAGATACGCAGTATTTT. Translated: CASSTQTPLGTESTDTQYF.

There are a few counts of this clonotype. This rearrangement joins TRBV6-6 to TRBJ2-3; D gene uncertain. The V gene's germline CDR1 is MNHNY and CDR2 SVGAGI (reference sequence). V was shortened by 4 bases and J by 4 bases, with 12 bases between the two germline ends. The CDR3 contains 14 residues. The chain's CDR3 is CASSFRLIADTQYF. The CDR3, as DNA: TGTGCCAGCAGTTTCCGTCTCATAGCAGATACGCAGTATTTT.

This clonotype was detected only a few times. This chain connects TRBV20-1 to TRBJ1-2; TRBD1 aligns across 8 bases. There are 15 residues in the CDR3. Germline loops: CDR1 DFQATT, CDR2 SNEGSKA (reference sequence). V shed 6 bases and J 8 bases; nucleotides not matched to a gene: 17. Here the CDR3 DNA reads TGCAGTGCCATAGACATGGGCCAGGGGGCGCGGGGCTACACCTTC. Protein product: CSAIDMGQGARGYTF.

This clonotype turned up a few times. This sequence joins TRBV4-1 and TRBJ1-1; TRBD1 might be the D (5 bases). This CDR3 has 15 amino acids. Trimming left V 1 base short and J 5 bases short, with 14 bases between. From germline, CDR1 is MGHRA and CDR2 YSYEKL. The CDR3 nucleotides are TGCGCCAGCAGCCAAGCGGCGGGGGGGGGGACTGAAGCTTTCTTT. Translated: CASSQAAGGGTEAFF.

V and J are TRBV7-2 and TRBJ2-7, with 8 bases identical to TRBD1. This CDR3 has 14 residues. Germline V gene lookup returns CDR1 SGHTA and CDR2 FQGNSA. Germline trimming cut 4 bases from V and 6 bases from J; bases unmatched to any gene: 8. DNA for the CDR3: TGTGCCAGCAGCTCCCGCCTGGGACAGGCCGAGCAGTACTTC. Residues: CASSSRLGQAEQYF.

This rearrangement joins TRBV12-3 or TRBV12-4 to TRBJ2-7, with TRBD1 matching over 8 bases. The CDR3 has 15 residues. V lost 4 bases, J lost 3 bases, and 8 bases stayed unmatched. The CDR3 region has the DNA TGTGCCAGCAGTTCGGAAGACAGGGGTAACTACGAGCAGTACTTC. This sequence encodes CASSSEDRGNYEQYF.

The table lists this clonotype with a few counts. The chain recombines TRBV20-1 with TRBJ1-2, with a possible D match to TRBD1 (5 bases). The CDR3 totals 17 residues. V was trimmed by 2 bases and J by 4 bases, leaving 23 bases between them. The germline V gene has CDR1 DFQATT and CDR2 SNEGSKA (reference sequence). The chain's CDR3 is CSARRERPWGSGYGYTF. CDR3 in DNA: TGCAGTGCTAGAAGGGAAAGGCCATGGGGCAGCGGCTATGGCTACACCTTC.

Here the CDR3 reads CSVEDGLFPDTQYF. Here the CDR3 DNA reads TGCAGCGTTGAAGATGGACTATTTCCGGATACGCAGTATTTT. V is TRBV29-1 and J is TRBJ2-3; D may be TRBD2 (6 bases). V was cut by 0 bases and J by 6 bases, with 13 bases left in between. Per germline, CDR1 SQVTM and CDR2 ANQGSEA. CDR3 length: 14 residues.

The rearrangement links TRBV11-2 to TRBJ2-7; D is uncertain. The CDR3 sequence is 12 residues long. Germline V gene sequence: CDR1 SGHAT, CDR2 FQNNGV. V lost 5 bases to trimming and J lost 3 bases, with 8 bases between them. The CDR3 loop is CASSIPDYEQYF. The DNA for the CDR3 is TGTGCCAGCAGCATCCCCGACTACGAGCAGTACTTC. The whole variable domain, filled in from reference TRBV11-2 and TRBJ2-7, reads EAGVAQSPRYKIIEKRQSVAFWCNPISGHATLYWYQQILGQGPKLLIQFQNNGVVDDSQLPKDRFSAERLKGVDSTLKIQPAKLEDSAVYLCASSIPDYEQYFGPGTRLTVT.

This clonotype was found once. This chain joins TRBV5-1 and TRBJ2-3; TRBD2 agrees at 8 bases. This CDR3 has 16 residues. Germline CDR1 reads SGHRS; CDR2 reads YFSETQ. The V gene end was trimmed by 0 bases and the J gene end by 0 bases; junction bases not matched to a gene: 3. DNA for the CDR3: TGCGCCAGCAGCTTGGGACTAGCGAGAAGCACAGATACGCAGTATTTT. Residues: CASSLGLARSTDTQYF.

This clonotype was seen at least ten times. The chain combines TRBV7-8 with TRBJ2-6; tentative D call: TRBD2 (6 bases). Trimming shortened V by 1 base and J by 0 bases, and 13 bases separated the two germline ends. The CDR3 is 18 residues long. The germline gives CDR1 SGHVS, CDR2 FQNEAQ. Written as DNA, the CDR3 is TGTGCCAGCAGCTTAGTCGGGAGTGGGAGCTCTGGGGCCAACGTCCTGACTTTC. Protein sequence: CASSLVGSGSSGANVLTF.

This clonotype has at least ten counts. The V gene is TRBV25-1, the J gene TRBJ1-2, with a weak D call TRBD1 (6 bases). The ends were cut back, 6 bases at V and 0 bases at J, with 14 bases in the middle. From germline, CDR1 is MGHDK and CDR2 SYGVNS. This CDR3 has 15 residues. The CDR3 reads CASRKGRTANYGYTF. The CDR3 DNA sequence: TGTGCCAGCAGGAAGGGGAGGACAGCTAACTATGGCTACACCTTC.

The CDR3 protein is CASSPVASGLNYGYTF. The DNA of the CDR3 is TGTGCCAGCAGCCCAGTGGCCTCAGGTTTAAACTATGGCTACACCTTC. J is TRBJ1-2 and V is TRBV12-3 or TRBV12-4; D is unresolved. The CDR3 consists of 16 residues. With 6 bases removed from V and 2 bases from J, the gap between germline ends came to 19 bases.

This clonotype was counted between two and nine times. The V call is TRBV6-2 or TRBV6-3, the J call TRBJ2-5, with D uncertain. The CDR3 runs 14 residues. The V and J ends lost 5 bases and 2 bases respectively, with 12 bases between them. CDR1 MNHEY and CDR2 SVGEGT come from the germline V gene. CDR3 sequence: CASSGGSRQETQYF. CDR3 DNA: TGTGCCAGCAGTGGTGGAAGTCGGCAAGAGACCCAGTACTTC.

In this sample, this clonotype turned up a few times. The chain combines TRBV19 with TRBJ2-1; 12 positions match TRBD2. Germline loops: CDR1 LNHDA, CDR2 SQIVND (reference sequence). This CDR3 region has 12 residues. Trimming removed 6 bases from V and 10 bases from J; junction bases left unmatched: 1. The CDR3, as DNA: TGTGCCAGTAGACTAGCGGGGGGCGAGCAGTTCTTC. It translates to CASRLAGGEQFF.

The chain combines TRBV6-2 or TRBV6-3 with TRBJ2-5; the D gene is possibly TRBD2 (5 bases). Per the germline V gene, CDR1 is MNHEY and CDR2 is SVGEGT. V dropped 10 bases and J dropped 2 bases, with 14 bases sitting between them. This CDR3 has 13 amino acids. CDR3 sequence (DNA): TGTGCCATTAAACCCAGAGGGCAAGAGACCCAGTACTTC. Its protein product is CAIKPRGQETQYF.

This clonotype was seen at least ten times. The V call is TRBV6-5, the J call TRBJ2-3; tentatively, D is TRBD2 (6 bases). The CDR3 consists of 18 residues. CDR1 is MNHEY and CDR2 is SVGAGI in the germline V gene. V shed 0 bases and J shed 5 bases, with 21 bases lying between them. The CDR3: CASSYSKAGPDFEDTQYF. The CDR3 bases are TGTGCCAGCAGTTACTCGAAGGCGGGGCCGGACTTCGAAGATACGCAGTATTTT.

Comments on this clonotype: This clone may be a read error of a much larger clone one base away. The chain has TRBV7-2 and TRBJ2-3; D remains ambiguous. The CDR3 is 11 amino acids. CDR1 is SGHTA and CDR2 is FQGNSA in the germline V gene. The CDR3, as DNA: TGTGCCGGCAGCTCCCGGGATACGCAGTATTTT. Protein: CAGSSRDTQYF.

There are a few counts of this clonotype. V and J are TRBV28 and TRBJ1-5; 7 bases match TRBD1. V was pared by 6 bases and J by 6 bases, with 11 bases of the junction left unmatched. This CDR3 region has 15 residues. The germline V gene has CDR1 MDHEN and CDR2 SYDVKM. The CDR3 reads CASRTQGGRGQPQHF. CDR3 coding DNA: TGTGCCAGCAGGACTCAGGGGGGACGCGGTCAGCCCCAGCATTTT.

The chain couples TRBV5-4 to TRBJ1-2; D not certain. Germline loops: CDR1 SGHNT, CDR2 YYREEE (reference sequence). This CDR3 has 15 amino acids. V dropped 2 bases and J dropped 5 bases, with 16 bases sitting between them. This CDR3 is CASSFQTGSTYGYTF. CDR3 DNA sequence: TGTGCCAGCAGCTTTCAAACTGGATCGACTTATGGCTACACCTTC.

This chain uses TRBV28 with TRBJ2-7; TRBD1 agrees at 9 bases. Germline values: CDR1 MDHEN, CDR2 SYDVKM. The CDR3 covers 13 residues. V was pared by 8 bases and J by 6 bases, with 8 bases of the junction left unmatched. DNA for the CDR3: TGTGCCAGCCGGAGGGACAGGGTACGCGAGCAGTACTTC. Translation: CASRRDRVREQYF.

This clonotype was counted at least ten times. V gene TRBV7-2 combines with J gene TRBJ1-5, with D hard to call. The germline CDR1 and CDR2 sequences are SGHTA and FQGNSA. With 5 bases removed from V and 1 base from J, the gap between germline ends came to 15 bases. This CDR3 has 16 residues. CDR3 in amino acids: CASSPGRAGSNQPQHF. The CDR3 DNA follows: TGTGCCAGCAGCCCGGGAAGGGCGGGAAGCAATCAGCCCCAGCATTTT.

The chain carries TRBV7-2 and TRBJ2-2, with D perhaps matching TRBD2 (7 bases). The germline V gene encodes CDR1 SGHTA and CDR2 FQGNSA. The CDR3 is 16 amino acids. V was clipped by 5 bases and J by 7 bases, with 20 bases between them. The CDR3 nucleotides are TGTGCCAGCAGCCGTCGATCGGGGGGCGATGGCGGGGAGCTGTTTTTT. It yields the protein CASSRRSGGDGGELFF. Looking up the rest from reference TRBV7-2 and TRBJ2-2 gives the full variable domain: GAGVSQSPSNKVTEKGKDVELRCDPISGHTALYWYRQSLGQGLEFLIYFQGNSAPDKSGLPSDRFSAERTGGSVSTLTIQRTQQEDSAVYLCASSRRSGGDGGELFFGEGSRLTVL.

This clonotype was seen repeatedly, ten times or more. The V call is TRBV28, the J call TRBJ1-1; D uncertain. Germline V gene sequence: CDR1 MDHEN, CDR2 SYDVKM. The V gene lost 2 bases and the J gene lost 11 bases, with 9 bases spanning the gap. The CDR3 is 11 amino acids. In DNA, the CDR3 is TGTGCCAGCAGTTTAAGGGAGGTCGCTTTCTTT. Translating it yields CASSLREVAFF.

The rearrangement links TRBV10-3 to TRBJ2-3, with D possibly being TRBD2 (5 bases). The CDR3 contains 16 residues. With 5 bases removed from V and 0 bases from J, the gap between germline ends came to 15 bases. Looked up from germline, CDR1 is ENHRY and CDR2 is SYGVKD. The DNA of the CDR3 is TGTGCCATCAGTCCCGGGCGAGGGCCTAGCACAGATACGCAGTATTTT. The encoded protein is CAISPGRGPSTDTQYF.